These T cell receptor beta chains were read from a single sample in a study of early T cells in non-severe SARS-CoV-2 infection. TCRdb reanalysed the 5' RACE reads using MiXCR and keeps one entry per CDR3 protein. This sample has tens of thousands of distinct CDR3 sequences, with 5% to 7% found just once. The material sequenced was whole blood. Every receptor here comes from an adult who was a healthcare worker with PCR-confirmed SARS-CoV-2 infection or an uninfected control (not recorded which). The CDR3 runs from the conserved cysteine through the conserved F or W. A D gene is named only where the DNA matches it firmly. A clone size is listed for some rows: how often the clone was seen (once, few, many), or a class if it is expanded.

>TRBJ2-7|-|many|TRBV28
TGTGCCAGCCGACAGTCCTACGAGCAGTACTTC
CASRQSYEQYF
>TRBJ1-3|TRBD1|many|TRBV6-5
TGTGCCAGCAGTTACTCGCAGGCACAGGGGGCTTACACCATATATTTT
CASSYSQAQGAYTIYF
>TRBJ2-1|-|-|TRBV20-1
TGCAGTGCTAGACGGAGGGCCCTCTACAATGAGCAGTTCTTC
CSARRRALYNEQFF
>TRBJ1-6|-|few|TRBV3-1
TGTGCCAGCAGCCAAGAAGCCCAGGGGAGCTCACCCCTCCACTTT
CASSQEAQGSSPLHF
>TRBJ1-5|-|many|TRBV20-1
TGCAGTGCTAGGGCGCCCGCCGGACAGCACTTCAATCAGCCCCAGCATTTT
CSARAPAGQHFNQPQHF
>TRBJ2-7|TRBD2|once|TRBV7-2
TGTGCCAGCAGCTTTACTAGCGGGGTACCCTACGAGCAGTACTTC
CASSFTSGVPYEQYF
>TRBJ1-6|-|many|TRBV10-3
TGTGCCATCAGTGAGGACGGTAATTCACCCCTCCACTTT
CAISEDGNSPLHF
>TRBJ1-5|-|many|TRBV12-3/TRBV12-4
TGTGCCAGCAGTTTACAGGCCCAGCATTTT
CASSLQAQHF
>TRBJ1-2|-|few|TRBV5-4
TGTGCCAGCAGCTTAGACAGGCTCGTCTATGGCTACACCTTC
CASSLDRLVYGYTF
>TRBJ1-1|-|many|TRBV5-6
TGTGCCAGCAGCCGGCGTCAGACGAACACTGAAGCTTTCTTT
CASSRRQTNTEAFF
>TRBJ1-1|-|-|TRBV6-2/TRBV6-3
TGTGCCACCCTGGGGGCCGGAGGGAGGACTGAAGCTTTCTTT
CATLGAGGRTEAFF
>TRBJ2-3|-|few|TRBV5-5
TGTGCCAGCAGCCCGGGGTTTAGCCCAGATACGCAGTATTTT
CASSPGFSPDTQYF
>TRBJ1-2|-|many|TRBV12-3/TRBV12-4
TGTGCCAGCAACCTGGGGGTTGGCTATGGCTACACCTTC
CASNLGVGYGYTF
>TRBJ2-4|-|many|TRBV7-8
TGTGCCAGCAGCTTATCGGGACACCTAAACATTCAGTACTTC
CASSLSGHLNIQYF
>TRBJ1-1|TRBD1|many|TRBV12-3/TRBV12-4
TGTGCCAGCAGCCTGGGACAGGGGAGGTTGATCACTGAAGCTTTCTTT
CASSLGQGRLITEAFF
>TRBJ2-3|TRBD2|many|TRBV7-9
TGTGCCAGCAGCTTACCGACTAGCGGGAACACAGATACGCAGTATTTT
CASSLPTSGNTDTQYF
>TRBJ2-1|TRBD2|-|TRBV9
TGTGCCAGCACCCGCGAGGCGGGAGGCGGGAATGAGCAGTTCTTC
CASTREAGGGNEQFF
>TRBJ1-2|-|many|TRBV6-1
TGTGCCAGCAGTGACATTTATGGCTACACCTTC
CASSDIYGYTF
>TRBJ2-1|-|many|TRBV7-6
TGTGCCAGCAGCTTAGCGCCCCCCGATGGCGACAATGAGCAGTTCTTC
CASSLAPPDGDNEQFF
>TRBJ1-5|-|-|TRBV28
TGTGCCAGCATGGAAGGGGCTCAGCCCCAGCATTTT
CASMEGAQPQHF
>TRBJ2-7|-|few|TRBV6-5
TGTGCCAGCAGTTCAGGGGTTCGGCACGAGCAGTACTTC
CASSSGVRHEQYF
>TRBJ2-1|-|many|TRBV5-1
TGCGCCAGCAGCTTGTTAGTCAACAATGAGCAGTTCTTC
CASSLLVNNEQFF
>TRBJ2-1|TRBD2|-|TRBV7-3
TGTGCCAGCAGCCCTAGCGGGGGGTCCTACAATGAGCAGTTCTTC
CASSPSGGSYNEQFF
>TRBJ2-5|TRBD1|many|TRBV28
TGTGCCAGCAGTCTACCGACAGGGATAAGGACCCAGTACTTC
CASSLPTGIRTQYF
>TRBJ2-1|-|few|TRBV13
TGTGCCAGCAGCGCCCAACAGTACAATGAGCAGTTCTTC
CASSAQQYNEQFF
>TRBJ1-2|-|-|TRBV10-3
TGTGCCATCAGTGAGGAGGAGGGCGGCTACACCTTC
CAISEEEGGYTF
>TRBJ1-5|-|many|TRBV4-2
TGTGCCAGCAGCCAAGACCCGGACATAAATCAGCCCCAGCATTTT
CASSQDPDINQPQHF
>TRBJ2-3|-|few|TRBV11-2
TGTGCCAGCAGCTTACCCCCGGGTACGCAGTATTTT
CASSLPPGTQYF
>TRBJ1-1|-|many|TRBV6-1
TGTGCCAGCAGATCTATGCCGACAGCGTCGAACACTGAAGCTTTCTTT
CASRSMPTASNTEAFF
>TRBJ1-1|-|many|TRBV12-3/TRBV12-4
TGTGCCAGCAGTCCCCAGGGCGGCACTGAAGCTTTCTTT
CASSPQGGTEAFF
>TRBJ1-6|TRBD1|many|TRBV10-2
TGCGCCAGCTCGGGACAGGGCAGTTCACCCCTCCACTTT
CASSGQGSSPLHF
>TRBJ1-2|-|many|TRBV29-1
TGCAGCGTTGAAGATCAAGAGGGAGGGTATGGCTACACCTTC
CSVEDQEGGYGYTF
>TRBJ2-1|-|many|TRBV20-1
TGCAGTGCTGTGGGGCCCCCGAGCTCCTACAATGAGCAGTTCTTC
CSAVGPPSSYNEQFF
>TRBJ2-1|TRBD2|-|TRBV20-1
TGCAGTGCTTCGCGGGAGTCTGAGCAGTTCTTC
CSASRESEQFF
>TRBJ1-1|-|-|TRBV12-3/TRBV12-4
TGTGCCAGCAGCCGACATCCGGGGACTGAAGCTTTCTTT
CASSRHPGTEAFF
>TRBJ2-7|TRBD2|many|TRBV27
TGTGCCAGCAGTTCTAGCGGGAGCCTAATCTACGAGCAGTACTTC
CASSSSGSLIYEQYF